This T cell receptor (beta chain) was found in a study of control samples from healthy donors and cancer patients. Sequenced by immunoSEQ multiplex PCR; TCRdb stores in-frame clones only, minus some. The profile shows 100,000 to 150,000 clones, roughly 92% of them singletons. Germline loops: CDR1 GTSNPN, CDR2 SVGIG (reference sequence). Trimming took 2 bases from V and 6 from J, leaving 9 bases between them. This CDR3 has 12 residues. This TCR came from a young woman in good health. The sample taken for sequencing was blood. The rearrangement uses TRBV30 and TRBJ2-3, with D hard to call. The CDR3 DNA reads as TGTGCCTGGAGTTTAAACCTGGATACGCAGTATTTT. It codes for CAWSLNLDTQYF. Looking up the rest from reference TRBV30 and TRBJ2-3 gives the full variable domain: SQTIHQWPATLVQPVGSPLSLECTVEGTSNPNLYWYRQAAGRGLQLLFYSVGIGQISSEVPQNLSASRPQDRQFILSSKKLLLSDSGFYLCAWSLNLDTQYFGPGTRLTVL.